One TCR beta chain is described in this entry. Some clones are missing from TCRdb's copy, which holds only in-frame ones; the method was immunoSEQ multiplex PCR. The table shows 150,000 or so clones, with around 78% occurring only once. The data were taken from a study of blood T cell repertoires in COVID-19. The wider study: Specimens from acute and convalescent COVID-19 originated in the United States, Italy and Spain. T cells, B-cell-depleted T cells, or PBMCs supplied cDNA or gDNA.

This CDR3 has 12 residues. In germline, CDR1 is LGHDT, CDR2 YNNKEL (reference sequence). The germline V and J ends were trimmed by 1 base and 8 bases, with 8 bases remaining between them. Sequenced material: peripheral blood. The clonotype originates from an older man with acute or convalescent COVID-19. V is TRBV3-1 (or the pseudogene TRBV3-2) and J is TRBJ1-2; D not certain. The CDR3 sequence: CASSQALEGYTF. The DNA of the CDR3 is TGTGCCAGCAGCCAAGCTCTAGAGGGCTACACCTTC.